Below, 14 T cell receptor beta chains from the same sample are listed, as sequenced in a study of immune evolution from preneoplasia to lung adenocarcinoma. Profiled with immunoSEQ multiplex PCR; TCRdb holds only in-frame clones, not every one. The sample includes several thousand clones, more than 75% of them seen just once. The material sequenced was FFPE lung adenocarcinoma in situ tissue. The receptors here all came from a donor of 70 years or more with lung adenocarcinoma.

The J gene is TRBJ1-1, the V gene TRBV5-1; 9 bases fit TRBD1. This CDR3 is 14 amino acids long. Germline V gene sequence: CDR1 SGHRS, CDR2 YFSETQ. The V gene end was trimmed by 4 bases and the J gene end by 5 bases; junction bases not matched to a gene: 6. The CDR3 DNA follows: TGCGCCAGCAGCCCCGGGACAGGGTGGACTGAAGCTTTCTTT. Its translation: CASSPGTGWTEAFF.

The chain recombines TRBV6-6 with TRBJ1-2; the D gene is possibly TRBD1 (5 bases). V lost 4 bases and J lost 7, with 22 bases in between. The CDR3 sequence is 16 residues long. CDR1 and CDR2 (germline): MNHNY, SVGAGI (reference sequence). The CDR3 coding sequence is TGTGCCAGCAGTTTAAGAACCGGGACCGGGGATCGTGGCTACACCTTC. It is translated as CASSLRTGTGDRGYTF.

This clone was observed a few times. The chain combines TRBV29-1 with TRBJ1-5; D is uncertain. The germline V and J ends were trimmed by 6 bases and 6 bases, with 15 bases remaining between them. Germline V CDR1 and CDR2: SQVTM, ANQGSEA. The CDR3 is 13 amino acids. Here the CDR3 DNA reads TGCAGCGTGGGGTGGGGTTATGCTCAGCCCCAGCATTTT. Amino acids: CSVGWGYAQPQHF.

This sequence joins TRBV27 and TRBJ1-6; the match to TRBD1 covers 9 bases. The CDR3 covers 15 residues. V was pared by 5 bases and J by 9 bases, with 8 bases of the junction left unmatched. CDR1 and CDR2 (germline): MNHEY, SMNVEV (reference sequence). The CDR3 sequence is CASSPGTGGVSPLHF. The CDR3 DNA reads as TGTGCCAGCAGTCCAGGAACAGGGGGCGTTTCACCCCTCCACTTT.

The chain couples TRBV5-1 to TRBJ2-2; tentatively, D is TRBD1 (6 bases). The ends were cut back, 0 bases at V and 5 bases at J, with 11 bases in the middle. CDR1 SGHRS and CDR2 YFSETQ come from the germline V gene. The CDR3 has 15 residues. In nucleotides, the CDR3 is TGCGCCAGCAGCTTGGGGGCTCAGGGGACCGGGGAGCTGTTTTTT. It yields the protein CASSLGAQGTGELFF.

The chain uses TRBV7-9 and TRBJ1-1, with D possibly being TRBD1 (5 bases). V lost 4 bases, J lost 1 base, and 13 bases lay in between. Germline V CDR1 and CDR2: SEHNR, FQNEAQ (reference sequence). This CDR3 comprises 15 residues. DNA of the CDR3: TGTGCCAGCAGCTCCACGGGACGGGGGAACACTGAAGCTTTCTTT. Translated, it gives CASSSTGRGNTEAFF.

This clone was detected once. V gene TRBV2 combines with J gene TRBJ1-6; D unresolved. V dropped 6 bases and J dropped 0 bases, with 3 bases sitting between them. The CDR3 covers 13 residues. Germline V gene lookup returns CDR1 SNHLY and CDR2 FYNNEI. CDR3: CASRSSYNSPLHF. Written as DNA, the CDR3 is TGTGCCAGCAGGAGCTCCTATAATTCACCCCTCCACTTT. Using reference TRBV2 and TRBJ1-6 for the parts outside the CDR3, the full variable domain is EPEVTQTPSHQVTQMGQEVILRCVPISNHLYFYWYRQILGQKVEFLVSFYNNEISEKSEIFDDQFSVERPDGSNFTLKIRSTKLEDSAMYFCASRSSYNSPLHFGNGTRLTVT.

The V and J genes are TRBV2 and TRBJ1-6; D is possibly TRBD1 (5 bases). The V gene's germline CDR1 is SNHLY and CDR2 FYNNEI. The CDR3 is 15 residues long. Trimming shortened V by 4 bases and J by 5 bases, and 12 bases separated the two germline ends. CDR3 sequence: CASSARDYDNSPLHF. CDR3 DNA: TGTGCCAGCAGTGCCCGGGACTATGATAATTCACCCCTCCACTTT.

The chain links TRBV28 to TRBJ1-2; 7 bases map to TRBD1. The trim removed 5 bases at V and 10 bases at J, leaving 10 bases unmatched. Germline CDR1 and CDR2: MDHEN and SYDVKM. The CDR3 covers 13 residues. CDR3: CASSVQGQDDYTF. The CDR3 DNA sequence: TGTGCCAGCAGTGTACAGGGGCAGGATGACTACACCTTC.

The chain is built from TRBV6-1 and TRBJ2-2; 12 nucleotides line up with TRBD2. Germline CDR1 reads MNHNS; CDR2 reads SASEGT. V lost 3 bases to trimming and J lost 6 bases; unmatched junction nucleotides: 8. There are 17 residues in the CDR3. The chain's CDR3 is CASSELAGGPGAGELFF. CDR3 bases: TGTGCCAGCAGTGAGCTAGCGGGAGGGCCGGGGGCCGGGGAGCTGTTTTTT.

The rearrangement joins TRBV27 to TRBJ1-5, with D unclear. Germline V gene data show CDR1 as MNHEY and CDR2 as SMNVEV (reference sequence). There are 14 residues in the CDR3. Trimming took 8 bases from V and 0 from J, leaving 11 bases between them. CDR3 in amino acids: CASSERYSNQPQHF. Here the CDR3 DNA reads TGTGCCAGCTCGGAGAGGTATAGCAATCAGCCCCAGCATTTT.

This sequence joins TRBV30 and TRBJ2-7; 10 bases are shared with TRBD1. The germline gives CDR1 GTSNPN, CDR2 SVGIG (reference sequence). The CDR3 runs 13 residues. Losses at the gene ends were 4 bases for V and 3 bases for J; bases not matched to a gene: 3. CDR3 in DNA: TGTGCCTGGAACCGGGACAGGGGCTACGAGCAGTACTTC. Protein product: CAWNRDRGYEQYF. The variable domain in full, completed from reference TRBV30 and TRBJ2-7, reads SQTIHQWPATLVQPVGSPLSLECTVEGTSNPNLYWYRQAAGRGLQLLFYSVGIGQISSEVPQNLSASRPQDRQFILSSKKLLLSDSGFYLCAWNRDRGYEQYFGPGTRLTVT.

This clone was seen just once. V usage is TRBV2 and J usage is TRBJ1-1; D is undetermined. Trimming removed 8 bases from V and 0 bases from J, with 19 bases in between. Germline assignment: CDR1 SNHLY and CDR2 FYNNEI. This CDR3 region has 16 residues. CDR3 coding DNA: TGTGCCAGCGGGAAGTTGGGCGGCCAGATGAACACTGAAGCTTTCTTT. Its protein product is CASGKLGGQMNTEAFF.

The chain is built from TRBV7-8 and TRBJ1-1, with D hard to call. CDR3 length: 15 amino acids. The germline V and J ends were trimmed by 5 bases and 1 base, with 14 bases remaining between them. Germline V lookup: CDR1 SGHVS, CDR2 FQNEAQ. The CDR3 sequence: CASSHHNSWNTEAFF. In nucleotides, the CDR3 is TGTGCCAGCAGCCACCACAACTCCTGGAACACTGAAGCTTTCTTT.